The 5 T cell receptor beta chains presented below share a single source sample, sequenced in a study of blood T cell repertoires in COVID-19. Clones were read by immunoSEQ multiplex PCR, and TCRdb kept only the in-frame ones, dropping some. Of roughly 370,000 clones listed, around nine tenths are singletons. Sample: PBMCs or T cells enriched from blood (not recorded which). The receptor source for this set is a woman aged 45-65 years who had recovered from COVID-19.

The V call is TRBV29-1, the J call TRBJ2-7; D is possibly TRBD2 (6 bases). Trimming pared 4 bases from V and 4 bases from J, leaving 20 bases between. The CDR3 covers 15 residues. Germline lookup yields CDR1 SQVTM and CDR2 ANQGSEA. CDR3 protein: CSVVRGSTGPYEQYF. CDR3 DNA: TGCAGCGTTGTGCGGGGATCCACTGGGCCTTACGAGCAGTACTTC.

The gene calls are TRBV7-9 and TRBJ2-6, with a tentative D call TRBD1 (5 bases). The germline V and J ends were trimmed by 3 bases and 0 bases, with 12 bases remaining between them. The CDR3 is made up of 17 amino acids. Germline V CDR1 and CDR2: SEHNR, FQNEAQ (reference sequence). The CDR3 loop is CASSLDKGSSGANVLTF. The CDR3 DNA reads TGTGCCAGCAGCTTGGACAAGGGGTCCTCTGGGGCCAACGTCCTGACTTTC.

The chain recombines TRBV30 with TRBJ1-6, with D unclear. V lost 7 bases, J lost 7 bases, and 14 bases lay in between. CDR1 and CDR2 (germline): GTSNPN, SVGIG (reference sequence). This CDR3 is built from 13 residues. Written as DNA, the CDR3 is TGTGCCTCCCGGACGGGGTGGAATTCACCCCTCCACTTT. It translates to CASRTGWNSPLHF.

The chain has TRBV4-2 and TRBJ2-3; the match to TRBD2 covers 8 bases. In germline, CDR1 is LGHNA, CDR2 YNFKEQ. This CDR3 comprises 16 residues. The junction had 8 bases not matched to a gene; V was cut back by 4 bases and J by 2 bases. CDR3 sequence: CASSLPGRGDTDTQYF. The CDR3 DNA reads TGTGCCAGCAGCCTCCCGGGGCGGGGGGACACAGATACGCAGTATTTT.

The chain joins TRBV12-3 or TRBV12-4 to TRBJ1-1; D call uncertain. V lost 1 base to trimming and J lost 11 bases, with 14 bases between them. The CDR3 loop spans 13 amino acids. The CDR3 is CASSLGGRRSAFF. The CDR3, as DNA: TGTGCCAGCAGTTTAGGCGGCAGGAGGAGTGCTTTCTTT.